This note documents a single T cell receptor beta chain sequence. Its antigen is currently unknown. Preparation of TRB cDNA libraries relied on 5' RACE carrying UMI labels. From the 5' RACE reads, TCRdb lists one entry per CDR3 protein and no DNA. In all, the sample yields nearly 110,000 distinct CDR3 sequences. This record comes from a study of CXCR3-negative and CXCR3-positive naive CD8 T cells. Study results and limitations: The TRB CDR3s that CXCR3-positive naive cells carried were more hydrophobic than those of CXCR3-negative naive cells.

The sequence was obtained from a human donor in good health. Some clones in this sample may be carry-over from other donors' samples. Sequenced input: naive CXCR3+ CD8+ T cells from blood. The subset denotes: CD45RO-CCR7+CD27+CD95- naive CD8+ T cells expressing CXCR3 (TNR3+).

This CDR3 is CASSYSARAEAFF. This chain joins TRBV6-5 and TRBJ1-1. The CDR3 has 13 amino acids. The V gene's germline CDR1 is MNHEY and CDR2 SVGAGI.